The next 20 T cell receptor beta chains were all read from a single sample in a study of OX40 agonist ivuxolimab in advanced cancers. Method: immunoSEQ multiplex PCR; TCRdb's copy keeps in-frame clones and lacks some. The sample shows fewer than 45,000 clones, just under 75% of them seen only once. The sample was CD4+ or CD8+ T cells sorted from blood, taken in a trial of the OX40 agonist ivuxolimab. All receptors come from an adult with an advanced solid tumor such as melanoma, head and neck, liver or kidney cancer.

V and J are TRBV29-1 and TRBJ2-7, with D perhaps matching TRBD1 (6 bases). This CDR3 spans 12 amino acids. Per the germline V gene, CDR1 is SQVTM and CDR2 is ANQGSEA. Trimming pared 8 bases from V and 3 bases from J, leaving 14 bases between. CDR3 amino acids: CSTLTGNYEQYF. The CDR3 DNA reads TGCAGCACGCTTACAGGGAACTACGAGCAGTACTTC.

The rearrangement links TRBV11-3 to TRBJ2-5, with 7 bases aligning to TRBD2. CDR3 length: 14 amino acids. V lost 5 bases to trimming and J lost 1 base; unmatched junction nucleotides: 4. Per germline, CDR1 SGHNT and CDR2 YENEEA. CDR3: CASSILAVQETQYF. The CDR3, as DNA: TGTGCCAGCAGCATCCTAGCGGTCCAAGAGACCCAGTACTTC. The variable domain in full, with the rest retrieved from reference TRBV11-3 and TRBJ2-5, is EAGVVQSPRYKIIEKKQPVAFWCNPISGHNTLYWYLQNLGQGPELLIRYENEEAVDDSQLPKDRFSAERLKGVDSTLKIQPAELGDSAVYLCASSILAVQETQYFGPGTRLLVL.

The rearrangement uses TRBV6-5 and TRBJ2-1; 9 nucleotides agree with TRBD1. The CDR3 loop spans 15 amino acids. J lost 7 bases, V lost 8 bases, and 12 bases had no gene match. The germline gives CDR1 MNHEY, CDR2 SVGAGI. The CDR3: CASLGLEQGANEQFF. In DNA form, the CDR3 reads TGTGCCAGCTTAGGCCTGGAACAGGGGGCTAATGAGCAGTTCTTC.

In DNA form, the CDR3 reads TGCGCCAGCACCCGTGGGGGGGCTGGCGGGGAGCTGTTTTTT. The encoded protein is CASTRGGAGGELFF. The chain employs TRBV5-1 and TRBJ2-2; D possibly corresponds to TRBD2 (7 bases). Trimming cost V 6 bases and J 7 bases, with 16 bases left between them. The CDR3 is 14 amino acids. Germline values: CDR1 SGHRS, CDR2 YFSETQ.

The CDR3 region has the DNA TGTGCCAGCAGCTGGGGCAGCAATCAGCCCCAGCATTTT. Amino acids: CASSWGSNQPQHF. The V gene is TRBV7-6, the J gene TRBJ1-5, with D perhaps TRBD1 (5 bases). Trimming cost V 4 bases and J 1 base, with 5 bases left between them. The germline CDR1 and CDR2 sequences are SGHVS and FNYEAQ. The length of the CDR3 is 13 residues.

The V and J genes are TRBV6-5 and TRBJ1-1, with D possibly TRBD1 on 6 matching bases. The ends were cut back, 2 bases at V and 4 bases at J, with 14 bases in the middle. The CDR3 consists of 15 residues. Per the germline V gene, CDR1 is MNHEY and CDR2 is SVGAGI. The CDR3 coding sequence is TGTGCCAGCAGTTACGGAGGGGGGGCGACCACTGAAGCTTTCTTT. This translates into CASSYGGGATTEAFF.

By sample share, this clone is large. CDR3 nucleotide sequence: TGTGCCAGCAGTTCCTCGACAGGGACCAACTATGGCTACACCTTC. As protein: CASSSSTGTNYGYTF. The chain couples TRBV27 to TRBJ1-2, with 7 bases that match TRBD1. Germline CDR1 is MNHEY and CDR2 is SMNVEV (reference sequence). V dropped 4 bases and J dropped 2; count of bases not matched to a gene: 7. This CDR3 is built from 15 residues.

CDR3 DNA sequence: TGTGCCAGCAGCGCCTCCGGGGACAGGGGAAACATTCAGTACTTC. Translating it yields CASSASGDRGNIQYF. This chain uses TRBV9 with TRBJ2-4, with 10 bases that match TRBD1. The ends lost 3 bases at V and 6 bases at J; junction bases unmatched: 6. The CDR3 runs to 15 residues. Germline CDR1 SGDLS, CDR2 YYNGEE.

The V call is TRBV5-1, the J call TRBJ2-5; no clear D. CDR3 length: 14 amino acids. Germline V gives CDR1 SGHRS, CDR2 YFSETQ. The V gene lost 1 base and the J gene lost 1 base, with 8 bases spanning the gap. CDR3 nucleotides: TGCGCCAGCAGCTTGTGGTCGGCCCAAGAGACCCAGTACTTC. This codes for CASSLWSAQETQYF.

The chain has TRBV25-1 and TRBJ2-5; D may be TRBD2 (5 bases). Trimming took off 5 bases at V and 5 bases at J, with 9 bases between the two ends. Germline V CDR1 and CDR2: MGHDK, SYGVNS. The CDR3 spans 12 residues. CDR3 DNA: TGTGCCAGCAGTCGGGGTTGGGAGACCCAGTACTTC. It encodes CASSRGWETQYF.

The chain employs TRBV2 and TRBJ1-2; no clear D gene. V lost 4 bases, J lost 8 bases, and 17 bases lay in between. The CDR3 covers 14 residues. CDR1 is SNHLY, CDR2 FYNNEI, per germline. CDR3 residues: CASSVASAVGGYTF. In nucleotides, the CDR3 is TGTGCCAGCAGTGTAGCCTCCGCCGTCGGGGGCTACACCTTC. The entire variable domain, with the rest obtained from reference TRBV2 and TRBJ1-2, is as follows: EPEVTQTPSHQVTQMGQEVILRCVPISNHLYFYWYRQILGQKVEFLVSFYNNEISEKSEIFDDQFSVERPDGSNFTLKIRSTKLEDSAMYFCASSVASAVGGYTFGSGTRLTVV.

The chain couples TRBV5-5 to TRBJ1-6, with TRBD1 matching over 10 bases. Per germline, CDR1 SGHKS and CDR2 YYEKEE (reference sequence). The CDR3 consists of 15 residues. The ends lost 3 bases at V and 9 bases at J; junction bases unmatched: 6. CDR3 loop: CASSWTDRGSSPLHF. The CDR3 region has the DNA TGTGCCAGCAGCTGGACGGACAGGGGGAGTTCACCCCTCCACTTT.

The chain uses TRBV6-1 and TRBJ2-1, with D hard to call. The germline V gene encodes CDR1 MNHNS and CDR2 SASEGT. The CDR3 runs 14 residues. V lost 4 bases to trimming and J lost 3 bases, with 10 bases between them. The CDR3 protein is CASSVRVHYNEQFF. In DNA form, the CDR3 reads TGTGCCAGCAGTGTACGAGTTCACTACAATGAGCAGTTCTTC.

The CDR3 DNA follows: TGTGCCAGCTCACCACCGACATCGTTCTACAATGAGCAGTTCTTC. Translated, it gives CASSPPTSFYNEQFF. This chain joins TRBV18 and TRBJ2-1; D not resolved. The CDR3 is 15 amino acids. Trimming left V 0 bases short and J 3 bases short, with 9 bases between. The germline V gene encodes CDR1 KGHSH and CDR2 LQKENI.

This clone showed up just once. The rearrangement joins TRBV7-2 to TRBJ2-5; TRBD2 matches 7 bases. V was pared by 3 bases and J by 3 bases, with 4 bases of the junction left unmatched. There are 14 residues in the CDR3. Germline CDR1 SGHTA, CDR2 FQGNSA. The CDR3 bases are TGTGCCAGCAGCTTCGGCGGGAGCAAAGAGACCCAGTACTTC. Translation gives CASSFGGSKETQYF.

The gene calls are TRBV18 and TRBJ1-1; 10 bases are a match to TRBD1. The CDR3 extends over 15 amino acids. Germline V gives CDR1 KGHSH, CDR2 LQKENI. Trimming took 6 bases from V and 5 from J; bases not matched to a gene: 9. CDR3 in DNA: TGTGCCAGCTCCCTCCGGACAGGGGGGTGGACTGAAGCTTTCTTT. Translating it yields CASSLRTGGWTEAFF.

The V call is TRBV4-3, the J call TRBJ1-2, with 7 bases that match TRBD1. V lost 4 bases to trimming and J lost 5 bases; unmatched junction nucleotides: 10. CDR3 length equals 15 residues. Germline V gene data show CDR1 as LGHNA and CDR2 as YSLEER. CDR3: CASSLETGAGYGYTF. The CDR3, as DNA: TGCGCCAGCAGCCTTGAAACAGGGGCGGGTTATGGCTACACCTTC.

V is TRBV5-1 and J is TRBJ1-2, with 8 bases that match TRBD1. V gave up 0 bases and J gave up 6 bases; unmatched junction bases: 10. The CDR3 sequence is 16 residues long. The germline CDR1 and CDR2 sequences are SGHRS and YFSETQ. The CDR3 loop reads CASSLVAGGDLDGYTF. The CDR3, as DNA: TGCGCCAGCAGCTTGGTGGCAGGGGGCGATCTGGATGGCTACACCTTC.

CDR3 sequence reads: CASSATTSGPLREQYF. The CDR3 nucleotides are TGCGCCAGCAGCGCTACAACCTCCGGGCCACTCCGGGAGCAGTACTTC. This sequence joins TRBV5-1 and TRBJ2-5, with D possibly TRBD2 on 6 matching bases. The CDR3 is 16 residues long. Trimming took off 4 bases at V and 11 bases at J, with 27 bases between the two ends. CDR1 SGHRS and CDR2 YFSETQ come from the germline V gene.

This clone appeared a single time. V usage is TRBV10-3 and J usage is TRBJ2-5; TRBD1 is a possible D gene (6 bases). Germline CDR1 and CDR2: ENHRY and SYGVKD. Trimming took off 2 bases at V and 5 bases at J, with 9 bases between the two ends. The length of the CDR3 is 13 residues. For the CDR3, the DNA is TGTGCCATCAGTGAGAACAGGGATGAGACCCAGTACTTC. It encodes CAISENRDETQYF.